This T cell receptor (beta chain) was retrieved from a study of breast tumors, draining lymph nodes, adjacent tissues. This clonotype was recorded at least ten times. The antigen remains unidentified. Findings and limits, study-wide: The lymph node origin of tumor T cells was framed as consistent with a hypothesis, not demonstrated. Tumors had less TCR diversity than lymph nodes, more than nontumor tissue.

TCRdb reprocessed the multiplex PCR reads via MiXCR and lists one record per CDR3 protein. The profile covers approximately 9,100 distinct CDR3 sequences, with 40% to 50% appearing a single time and 12% to 15% taken by the ten largest. The sample was tumor-adjacent breast tissue. The receptor's source is a female donor with breast cancer. Some clones in this sample may be carry-over from other donors' samples.

The CDR3 nucleotides are TGTGCCAGCACCACTTGGGGGACTAGCGGGATCGGGGGGGGCGATGAGCAGTTCTTC. Protein: CASTTWGTSGIGGGDEQFF. The chain carries TRBV12-3 or TRBV12-4 and TRBJ2-1; 13 nucleotides line up with TRBD2. CDR3 length: 19 residues. V trimming: 7 bases; J trimming: 8 bases; junction bases outside the gene matches: 20.